This TCR beta chain came from a study of identifying expanded T cells in peripheral blood. The germline CDR1 and CDR2 sequences are MNHNS and SASEGT. CDR3 size: 8 residues. Repertoires were generated with immunoSEQ multiplex PCR, while TCRdb's copy carries only in-frame clones and drops some. The table lists about 130,000 clones, approximately 86% of them singletons. This clone was detected once. One end of the junction varies from germline; a read error may be responsible. This TCR was sampled from a person aged 18 to 70 in good health. What was sequenced was blood. The genes are TRBV6-1 and TRBJ1-3; D uncertain. CDR3 sequence reads: CASSSRPF. CDR3 nucleotide sequence: TGTGCCAGCAGTTCCAGGCCATTT.